A single sample is the source of the 12 T cell receptor beta chains below, sequenced in a study of blood T cell repertoires in COVID-19. Libraries were prepared by immunoSEQ multiplex PCR; TCRdb keeps only in-frame clonotypes and omits some of them. The sample includes 180,000 or so clones, around 78% of them seen just once. The specimen was peripheral blood. Receptors originate from a woman older than 75 with active or convalescent COVID-19.

This sequence joins TRBV10-3 and TRBJ2-3; TRBD2 is a possible D gene (7 bases). Trimming took 2 bases from V and 5 from J, leaving 23 bases between them. The CDR3 covers 18 residues. In germline, CDR1 is ENHRY, CDR2 SYGVKD. In DNA, the CDR3 is TGTGCCATCAGTGAGGGTCTAGCCGAGGGGGGGGTAAAAGATACGCAGTATTTT. Translating it yields CAISEGLAEGGVKDTQYF.

The chain employs TRBV30 and TRBJ1-2; 8 bases are a match to TRBD1. J was trimmed by 0 bases and V by 5 bases; bases with no gene match: 8. Germline CDR1 reads GTSNPN; CDR2 reads SVGIG (reference sequence). This CDR3 contains 15 residues. The DNA for the CDR3 is TGTGCCTGGGTGACAGGGGTGGTCGCTAACTATGGCTACACCTTC. Amino acids: CAWVTGVVANYGYTF.

The chain recombines TRBV3-1 (or the pseudogene TRBV3-2) with TRBJ2-1, with 9 bases that match TRBD1. Germline CDR1 LGHDT, CDR2 YNNKEL (reference sequence). J was trimmed by 14 bases and V by 1 base; bases with no gene match: 6. CDR3 length: 13 amino acids. This CDR3 is CASSQVQGARKFF. CDR3 DNA sequence: TGTGCCAGCAGCCAAGTACAGGGGGCGCGAAAGTTCTTC.

The V and J genes are TRBV7-9 and TRBJ2-7; maybe TRBD2 (6 bases). Trimming stripped 6 bases from V and 3 bases from J, with 15 bases between. This CDR3 has 14 amino acids. CDR1 is SEHNR, CDR2 FQNEAQ, per germline (reference sequence). CDR3 sequence reads: CASSSQSRDYEQYF. CDR3 nucleotides: TGTGCCAGCAGTTCCCAGTCGCGGGACTACGAGCAGTACTTC.

The V and J genes are TRBV6-5 and TRBJ2-7; 7 nucleotides match TRBD2. This CDR3 comprises 15 residues. J gave up 3 bases and V 3 bases, and 8 bases lay outside the gene matches. Germline lookup yields CDR1 MNHEY and CDR2 SVGAGI. The CDR3 region is CASSYSLGGFYEQYF. DNA of the CDR3: TGTGCCAGCAGTTATAGCCTCGGGGGGTTCTACGAGCAGTACTTC.

This chain uses TRBV5-4 with TRBJ1-1, with 8 nucleotides matching TRBD1. Germline V gene data show CDR1 as SGHNT and CDR2 as YYREEE (reference sequence). V shed 1 base and J 1 base; nucleotides not matched to a gene: 3. There are 15 residues in the CDR3. The CDR3 is CASSLRTGPNTEAFF. In nucleotides, the CDR3 is TGTGCCAGCAGCTTGCGGACAGGGCCGAACACTGAAGCTTTCTTT.

This clone was recorded only once. The chain employs TRBV5-6 and TRBJ2-7, with D tentatively TRBD1 (6 bases). Trimming left V 4 bases short and J 0 bases short, with 14 bases between. This CDR3 has 15 amino acids. Germline V gene sequence: CDR1 SGHDT, CDR2 YYEEEE. CDR3 region: CASSAGTGYSYEQYF. Here the CDR3 DNA reads TGTGCCAGCAGCGCCGGAACAGGGTACTCCTACGAGCAGTACTTC.

The chain couples TRBV3-1 (or the pseudogene TRBV3-2) to TRBJ2-7; D call uncertain. Germline V CDR1 and CDR2: LGHDT, YNNKEL (reference sequence). Trimming pared 2 bases from V and 4 bases from J, leaving 9 bases between. This CDR3 has 13 amino acids. The CDR3 here is CASSQLYGYEQYF. CDR3 DNA: TGTGCCAGCAGCCAACTCTACGGGTACGAGCAGTACTTC.

The chain has TRBV14 and TRBJ2-7; no firm D call. This CDR3 has 14 residues. Germline loops: CDR1 SGHDN, CDR2 FVKESK. Trimming removed 4 bases at V and 4 bases at J, with 14 bases between. CDR3 bases: TGTGCCAGCAGCCCCGGTCCCAGGATGTACGAGCAGTACTTC. It translates to CASSPGPRMYEQYF.

The CDR3 loop is CASSLVAGDITDTQYF. The CDR3 DNA sequence: TGCGCCAGCAGCTTGGTAGCGGGGGATATCACAGATACGCAGTATTTT. This chain connects TRBV5-1 to TRBJ2-3; TRBD2 agrees at 9 bases. From germline, CDR1 is SGHRS and CDR2 YFSETQ. The ends lost 0 bases at V and 2 bases at J; junction bases unmatched: 4. This CDR3 has 16 amino acids.

The chain links TRBV19 to TRBJ1-1; TRBD1 agrees at 7 bases. Looked up from germline, CDR1 is LNHDA and CDR2 is SQIVND (reference sequence). The CDR3 extends over 15 amino acids. The trim removed 6 bases at V and 0 bases at J, leaving 7 bases unmatched. Here the CDR3 reads CASSLNRGMNTEAFF. CDR3 DNA sequence: TGTGCCAGTAGCCTAAACAGGGGAATGAACACTGAAGCTTTCTTT.

V and J are TRBV15 and TRBJ1-1; no firm D call. The CDR3 extends over 15 amino acids. V shed 3 bases and J shed 1 base, with 12 bases lying between them. Per germline, CDR1 LNHNV and CDR2 YYDKDF (reference sequence). The CDR3 reads CATSSFARANTEAFF. CDR3 nucleotides: TGTGCCACCAGCAGTTTTGCACGAGCGAACACTGAAGCTTTCTTT. The variable domain in full, with the rest retrieved from reference TRBV15 and TRBJ1-1, is DAMVIQNPRYQVTQFGKPVTLSCSQTLNHNVMYWYQQKSSQAPKLLFHYYDKDFNNEADTPDNFQSRRPNTSFCFLDIRSPGLGDTAMYLCATSSFARANTEAFFGQGTRLTVV.